A single T cell receptor beta chain is shown here with its context. The data belong to a study of T cells after yellow fever vaccination. TCRdb called the 5' RACE reads again in MiXCR, with one record for every CDR3 protein. The table includes around 610,000 distinct CDR3 sequences, approximately 15% detected once. This TCR came from a man under 40 who received the YFV17D yellow fever vaccine. The specimen comprised PBMCs, sampled on the day of the yellow fever booster vaccination.

CDR3 region: CSVAPPPGSYNEQFF. The CDR3 DNA is TGCAGCGTCGCACCCCCCCCGGGCTCCTACAATGAGCAGTTCTTC. V usage is TRBV29-1 and J usage is TRBJ2-1, with D hard to call. The CDR3 has 15 residues. Trimming removed 6 bases at V and 0 bases at J, with 15 bases between. CDR1 is SQVTM and CDR2 is ANQGSEA in the germline V gene.